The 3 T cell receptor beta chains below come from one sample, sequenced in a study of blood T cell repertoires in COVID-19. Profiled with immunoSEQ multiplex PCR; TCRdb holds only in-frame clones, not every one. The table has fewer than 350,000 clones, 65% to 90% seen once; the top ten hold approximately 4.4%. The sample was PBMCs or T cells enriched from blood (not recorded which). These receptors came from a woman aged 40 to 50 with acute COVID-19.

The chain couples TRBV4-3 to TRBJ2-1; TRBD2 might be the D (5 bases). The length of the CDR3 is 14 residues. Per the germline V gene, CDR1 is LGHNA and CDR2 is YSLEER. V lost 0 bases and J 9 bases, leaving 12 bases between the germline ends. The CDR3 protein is CASSQDLRVTEQFF. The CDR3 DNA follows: TGCGCCAGCAGCCAAGATTTGAGGGTCACTGAGCAGTTCTTC.

The CDR3 protein is CASSAAPRTEDTQYF. Here the CDR3 DNA reads TGTGCCAGCAGCGCCGCCCCCCGAACAGAAGATACGCAGTATTTT. This chain links TRBV9 with TRBJ2-3, with D unresolved. Trimming left V 3 bases short and J 5 bases short, with 16 bases between. The CDR3 has 15 residues. Germline CDR1 reads SGDLS; CDR2 reads YYNGEE. Looking up the rest from reference TRBV9 and TRBJ2-3 gives the full variable domain: DSGVTQTPKHLITATGQRVTLRCSPRSGDLSVYWYQQSLDQGLQFLIQYYNGEERAKGNILERFSAQQFPDLHSELNLSSLELGDSALYFCASSAAPRTEDTQYFGPGTRLTVL.

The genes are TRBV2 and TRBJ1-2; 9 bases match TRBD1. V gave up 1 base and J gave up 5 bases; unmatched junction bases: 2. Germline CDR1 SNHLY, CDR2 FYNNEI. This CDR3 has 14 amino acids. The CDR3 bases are TGTGCCAGCAGTGAAGAGGGACAGGGTTATGGCTACACCTTC. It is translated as CASSEEGQGYGYTF.